This T cell receptor beta chain was obtained from a study of blood T cell repertoires in COVID-19. The method was immunoSEQ multiplex PCR; TCRdb's version includes in-frame clones alone and lacks a portion of them. The repertoire holds 65,000 to 85,000 clones, over 70% seen once, with approximately 5.8% in the top ten. This clone was seen only a few times. Sequencing input: peripheral blood. The clonotype comes from a man aged 50 or older with active or convalescent COVID-19.

The CDR3 here is CASSQPAGIGTGELFF. DNA of the CDR3: TGTGCCAGCAGCCAACCCGCAGGGATAGGCACCGGGGAGCTGTTTTTT. The chain has TRBV3-1 (or the pseudogene TRBV3-2) and TRBJ2-2, with a possible D match to TRBD1 (5 bases). Trimming took off 2 bases at V and 4 bases at J, with 14 bases between the two ends. CDR3 length equals 16 residues. Germline V CDR1 and CDR2: LGHDT, YNNKEL (reference sequence).